The 16 T cell receptor beta chains reported below all come from one sample, sequenced in a study of OX40 agonist ivuxolimab in advanced cancers. Profiled with immunoSEQ multiplex PCR; TCRdb holds only in-frame clones, not every one. Here the sample spans approximately 70,000 clones, 94% being singletons. The sample here was CD4+ or CD8+ T cells sorted from blood, taken in a trial of the OX40 agonist ivuxolimab. The source is an adult with an advanced solid tumor such as melanoma, head and neck, liver or kidney cancer.

The gene calls are TRBV27 and TRBJ2-3; 10 nucleotides line up with TRBD2. Germline V gives CDR1 MNHEY, CDR2 SMNVEV (reference sequence). With 6 bases clipped from V and 0 bases from J, the junction kept 3 bases outside the gene matches. The CDR3 runs to 15 residues. CDR3: CASRQTSGSTDTQYF. The CDR3 DNA follows: TGTGCCAGCAGGCAGACTAGCGGGAGCACAGATACGCAGTATTTT.

This chain links TRBV27 with TRBJ2-2; maybe TRBD2 (5 bases). Germline V CDR1 and CDR2: MNHEY, SMNVEV (reference sequence). CDR3 length: 13 amino acids. V lost 3 bases to trimming and J lost 6 bases, with 8 bases between them. CDR3 in amino acids: CASSFGAAGELFF. CDR3 nucleotides: TGTGCCAGCAGTTTTGGAGCGGCCGGGGAGCTGTTTTTT.

The V gene is TRBV7-9, the J gene TRBJ2-3; 9 positions match TRBD1. The germline V gene has CDR1 SEHNR and CDR2 FQNEAQ (reference sequence). V shed 5 bases, J shed 3 bases, and the junction held 3 bases outside the gene matches. CDR3 length equals 14 residues. The CDR3 is CASSPTGGTDTQYF. In DNA form, the CDR3 reads TGTGCCAGCAGCCCGACAGGGGGGACAGATACGCAGTATTTT.

V is TRBV4-2 and J is TRBJ2-1, with TRBD2 identical over 9 bases. The CDR3 covers 17 residues. Germline loops: CDR1 LGHNA, CDR2 YNFKEQ. J lost 4 bases, V lost 3 bases, and 10 bases had no gene match. CDR3 in DNA: TGTGCCAGCAGCCAGGGACCTAGCGGGACTTGGTACAATGAGCAGTTCTTC. Translation gives CASSQGPSGTWYNEQFF.

The chain couples TRBV19 to TRBJ1-1, with D hard to call. Trimming left V 5 bases short and J 11 bases short, with 15 bases between. The CDR3 contains 12 residues. CDR1 LNHDA and CDR2 SQIVND come from the germline V gene (reference sequence). CDR3 region: CASSSPRTGAFF. CDR3 DNA sequence: TGTGCCAGTAGTTCGCCCAGGACGGGGGCTTTCTTT.

V and J are TRBV6-5 and TRBJ2-1, with TRBD2 matching 7 bases. V lost 5 bases, J lost 2 bases, and 3 bases stayed unmatched. Per germline, CDR1 MNHEY and CDR2 SVGAGI. The CDR3 loop spans 14 amino acids. CDR3 protein: CASSLAEPYNEQFF. The CDR3 coding sequence is TGTGCCAGCAGTCTAGCGGAACCCTACAATGAGCAGTTCTTC.

This chain uses TRBV19 with TRBJ2-1; D ambiguous. Germline CDR1 reads LNHDA; CDR2 reads SQIVND (reference sequence). V was clipped by 7 bases and J by 3 bases, with 13 bases between them. There are 14 residues in the CDR3. In DNA form, the CDR3 reads TGTGCCAGTACTCCAGGTAGCCGCTACAATGAGCAGTTCTTC. It specifies CASTPGSRYNEQFF.

The chain carries TRBV27 and TRBJ2-1; TRBD2 agrees at 7 bases. Germline CDR1 MNHEY, CDR2 SMNVEV (reference sequence). J was trimmed by 4 bases and V by 7 bases; bases with no gene match: 7. The CDR3 sequence is 14 residues long. CDR3 residues: CASTQGREYNEQFF. The CDR3 DNA follows: TGTGCCAGCACCCAAGGGCGGGAGTACAATGAGCAGTTCTTC.

The rearrangement links TRBV4-3 to TRBJ2-1; tentative D call: TRBD1 (5 bases). CDR1 is LGHNA, CDR2 YSLEER, per germline. The CDR3 runs to 14 residues. V lost 3 bases to trimming and J lost 2 bases, with 8 bases between them. This chain's CDR3 is CASSQVGAYNEQFF. CDR3 in DNA: TGCGCCAGCAGCCAGGTAGGGGCCTACAATGAGCAGTTCTTC.

The rearrangement joins TRBV4-3 to TRBJ1-1, with 9 bases matching TRBD1. V shed 0 bases and J 5 bases; nucleotides not matched to a gene: 16. Germline values: CDR1 LGHNA, CDR2 YSLEER. This CDR3 is 19 amino acids long. CDR3 sequence (DNA): TGCGCCAGCAGCCAAGATTCGGTGTTGAGGACAGGGGAGAATACTGAAGCTTTCTTT. Amino acids: CASSQDSVLRTGENTEAFF.

J is TRBJ1-4 and V is TRBV9, with D possibly TRBD1 on 6 matching bases. V lost 0 bases and J 7 bases, leaving 10 bases between the germline ends. Germline CDR1 and CDR2: SGDLS and YYNGEE. This CDR3 has 14 residues. CDR3 in DNA: TGTGCCAGCAGCGTAGCCGGGGGCGGTGAAAAACTGTTTTTT. Amino acids: CASSVAGGGEKLFF.

The rearrangement uses TRBV6-6 and TRBJ2-7, with TRBD2 as a possible D gene (7 bases). CDR3 size: 14 residues. Trimming pared 6 bases from V and 3 bases from J, leaving 15 bases between. Germline loops: CDR1 MNHNY, CDR2 SVGAGI (reference sequence). CDR3 nucleotides: TGTGCCAGCAGGGGGGGGGCCCCTCGCTACGAGCAGTACTTC. Protein: CASRGGAPRYEQYF.

This chain connects TRBV27 to TRBJ2-7; no clear D. The CDR3 has 13 residues. Trimming pared 8 bases from V and 2 bases from J, leaving 13 bases between. Germline loops: CDR1 MNHEY, CDR2 SMNVEV (reference sequence). The CDR3 sequence is CASGTSSPYEQYF. CDR3 DNA sequence: TGTGCCAGCGGTACCAGTTCCCCCTACGAGCAGTACTTC.

The chain recombines TRBV6-5 with TRBJ1-4; D gene uncertain. Germline lookup yields CDR1 MNHEY and CDR2 SVGAGI. Trimming cost V 6 bases and J 6 bases, with 11 bases left between them. The CDR3 covers 13 residues. CDR3 residues: CASSSIRDEKLFF. CDR3 coding DNA: TGTGCCAGCAGCTCGATCCGGGATGAAAAACTGTTTTTT.

The CDR3 coding sequence is TGCGCCAGCAACGAGTCGGGACAGGGGGTCTACGAGCAGTACTTC. This codes for CASNESGQGVYEQYF. V is TRBV5-1 and J is TRBJ2-7; 11 nucleotides align to TRBD1. The CDR3 runs to 15 residues. Germline CDR1 SGHRS, CDR2 YFSETQ. The junction had 8 bases not matched to a gene; V was cut back by 6 bases and J by 3 bases.

This chain joins TRBV4-3 and TRBJ2-2; the match to TRBD2 covers 8 bases. Germline V gene data show CDR1 as LGHNA and CDR2 as YSLEER. After removal of 0 bases from V and 2 bases from J, the junction contained 8 bases not matched to a gene. CDR3 length: 18 amino acids. CDR3 nucleotide sequence: TGCGCCAGCAGCCAAGATTGGGCGGGGGGAATAAACACCGGGGAGCTGTTTTTT. Amino acid sequence: CASSQDWAGGINTGELFF.